The 30 T cell receptor beta chains below all came from one sample that was sequenced in a study of graft-versus-host responses after intestinal transplantation. Intraepithelial lymphocytes and lamina propria lymphocytes were released through processing of graft tissue. This table comes from immunoSEQ multiplex PCR, and its TCRdb copy is limited to in-frame clones, with some not included. Of under 30,000 clones listed, over 60% are singletons. The starting material was ileum tissue, obtained 98 days after intestinal transplantation. Receptor source: a human patient who received an intestinal transplant, so some T cells may come from the graft donor.

CDR3 amino acids: CASSYWPLYGANVLTF. The CDR3 nucleotides are TGTGCCAGCAGTTACTGGCCCCTCTACGGGGCCAACGTCCTGACTTTC. The chain uses TRBV6-7 and TRBJ2-6, with D hard to call. TRBV6-7 has ORF status, its function being uncertain. V dropped 1 base and J dropped 4 bases, with 11 bases sitting between them. CDR3 length: 16 residues.

V is TRBV5-4 and J is TRBJ2-7; TRBD2 agrees at 13 bases. J gave up 5 bases and V 4 bases, and 3 bases lay outside the gene matches. This CDR3 has 14 residues. The germline CDR1 and CDR2 sequences are SGHNT and YYREEE (reference sequence). The DNA of the CDR3 is TGTGCCAGCAGCACAGGACTAGCGGGGGACGAGCAGTACTTC. It encodes CASSTGLAGDEQYF.

J is TRBJ2-7 and V is TRBV6-1, with TRBD1 identical over 7 bases. The V gene's germline CDR1 is MNHNS and CDR2 SASEGT. Losses at the gene ends were 6 bases for V and 1 base for J; bases not matched to a gene: 6. The CDR3 totals 14 residues. The CDR3 DNA is TGTGCCAGCAGAACACAGGGGTTATCCTACGAGCAGTACTTC. Protein: CASRTQGLSYEQYF.

This clone came up once. The chain carries TRBV19 and TRBJ1-1; D call uncertain. Trimming removed 0 bases from V and 12 bases from J, with 14 bases in between. Germline CDR1 LNHDA, CDR2 SQIVND (reference sequence). CDR3 size: 13 residues. CDR3 loop: CASSIEGNLPTFF. In DNA, the CDR3 is TGTGCCAGTAGTATAGAGGGGAACCTTCCCACTTTCTTT.

The chain combines TRBV5-6 with TRBJ2-3, with a weak D call TRBD1 (6 bases). The germline CDR1 and CDR2 sequences are SGHDT and YYEEEE. The CDR3 runs 16 residues. V gave up 4 bases and J gave up 1 base, with 16 bases separating them. The DNA of the CDR3 is TGTGCCAGCAGCATCGGACAGTTCTTCGGCACAGATACGCAGTATTTT. Translated: CASSIGQFFGTDTQYF.

The chain uses TRBV29-1 and TRBJ2-5, with a tentative D call TRBD1 (5 bases). Trimming cost V 5 bases and J 1 base, with 8 bases left between them. The germline gives CDR1 SQVTM, CDR2 ANQGSEA. This CDR3 comprises 12 residues. DNA of the CDR3: TGCAGCGTTTCGACAGTCCAAGAGACCCAGTACTTC. This gives the protein CSVSTVQETQYF.

This clone was picked up a small number of times. The gene calls are TRBV7-2 and TRBJ2-1; D gene ambiguous. V shed 3 bases and J shed 5 bases, with 2 bases lying between them. Germline CDR1 SGHTA, CDR2 FQGNSA. CDR3 length: 11 residues. CDR3 DNA: TGTGCCAGCAGCTTCCACAATGAGCAGTTCTTC. Translating it yields CASSFHNEQFF.

This sequence joins TRBV2 and TRBJ2-7, with 9 bases lining up with TRBD1. This CDR3 contains 16 residues. The germline CDR1 and CDR2 sequences are SNHLY and FYNNEI. With V trimmed by 5 bases and J by 3 bases, 11 bases remained unmatched. The chain's CDR3 is CASSKNRGPWVYEQYF. The DNA for the CDR3 is TGTGCCAGCAGTAAAAACAGGGGGCCCTGGGTCTACGAGCAGTACTTC.

CDR3: CASKDPGGKKPEAFF. In DNA form, the CDR3 reads TGTGCCAGTAAGGACCCGGGGGGGAAAAAACCTGAAGCTTTCTTT. This chain links TRBV19 with TRBJ1-1; possible D gene TRBD1, 5 bases. CDR1 and CDR2 from the germline V gene are LNHDA and SQIVND (reference sequence). CDR3 length: 15 amino acids. V was shortened by 7 bases and J by 6 bases, with 21 bases between the two germline ends.

This chain links TRBV7-2 with TRBJ2-1, with D possibly being TRBD2 (6 bases). This CDR3 has 16 amino acids. Trimming removed 1 base at V and 7 bases at J, with 17 bases between. Germline CDR1 SGHTA, CDR2 FQGNSA. CDR3 loop: CASSLGRAGPPNEQFF. The CDR3 bases are TGTGCCAGCAGCTTAGGTCGCGCGGGGCCACCGAATGAGCAGTTCTTC.

The gene calls are TRBV7-9 and TRBJ2-5, with D unclear. The tail of the sequence fits TRBJ2-7 better, so the J call may be wrong. The germline V gene has CDR1 SEHNR and CDR2 FQNEAQ (reference sequence). There are 14 residues in the CDR3. As DNA, the CDR3 is TGTGCCAGCGAGACCGGCAGTCTAGCCTACGAGCAGTACTTC. Protein product: CASETGSLAYEQYF.

The chain employs TRBV7-8 and TRBJ1-1, with D uncertain. V shed 0 bases and J shed 1 base, with 9 bases lying between them. The CDR3 spans 15 residues. Germline CDR1 reads SGHVS; CDR2 reads FQNEAQ. DNA for the CDR3: TGTGCCAGCAGCTTAGCGCGAAAAGGGAACACTGAAGCTTTCTTT. Residues: CASSLARKGNTEAFF.

This chain uses TRBV11-3 with TRBJ2-7, with 9 positions matching TRBD2. Germline CDR1 reads SGHNT; CDR2 reads YENEEA. The V gene end was trimmed by 4 bases and the J gene end by 1 base; junction bases not matched to a gene: 5. There are 15 residues in the CDR3. The chain's CDR3 is CASSSGTSLSYEQYF. For the CDR3, the DNA is TGTGCCAGCAGCTCGGGGACTAGCTTATCCTACGAGCAGTACTTC.

J is TRBJ2-1 and V is TRBV5-1, with TRBD1 matching 10 bases. After removal of 4 bases from V and 8 bases from J, the junction contained 9 bases not matched to a gene. CDR1 is SGHRS and CDR2 is YFSETQ in the germline V gene. The CDR3 consists of 15 residues. CDR3: CASSTRATGGDEQFF. The CDR3 DNA reads TGCGCCAGCAGCACCCGGGCGACAGGGGGCGATGAGCAGTTCTTC.

J is TRBJ2-5 and V is TRBV6-5, with D unresolved. CDR3 length: 13 amino acids. With 2 bases removed from V and 2 bases from J, the gap between germline ends came to 6 bases. Per the germline V gene, CDR1 is MNHEY and CDR2 is SVGAGI. The CDR3 nucleotides are TGTGCCAGCAGTTACGGTGCACAAGAGACCCAGTACTTC. Its protein is CASSYGAQETQYF.

The chain carries TRBV7-2 and TRBJ2-3; TRBD2 matches at 11 bases. The CDR3 has 16 amino acids. The J segment lost 6 bases and the V segment lost 5 bases, leaving 10 bases of the junction unmatched. Germline assignment: CDR1 SGHTA and CDR2 FQGNSA. CDR3 sequence (DNA): TGTGCCAGCAGCACTAGACTAGCGGGGCGATCGGATACGCAGTATTTT. This sequence encodes CASSTRLAGRSDTQYF.

About this clone itself: A junction boundary mismatches the germline segment, possibly from a read error. This sequence joins TRBV2 and TRBJ2-1; D is unclear. Germline CDR1 is SNHLY and CDR2 is FYNNEI. The CDR3 consists of 10 residues. CDR3 DNA sequence: TGTGCCAGCAGTTACAGTGAGCAGTTCTTC. Translation gives CASSYSEQFF.

V gene TRBV6-1 combines with J gene TRBJ1-1, with 7 bases fitting TRBD1. Germline V gene lookup returns CDR1 MNHNS and CDR2 SASEGT. V lost 5 bases and J lost 10; bases outside the gene matches: 7. The CDR3 length is 12 residues. CDR3 loop: CASSTQGNVAFF. CDR3 DNA: TGTGCCAGCAGTACACAGGGGAACGTAGCTTTCTTT.

The V call is TRBV7-2, the J call TRBJ2-1, with a weak D call TRBD2 (5 bases). V was trimmed by 2 bases and J by 8 bases, leaving 19 bases between them. Germline CDR1 and CDR2: SGHTA and FQGNSA. There are 16 residues in the CDR3. The CDR3 region has the DNA TGTGCCAGCAGCTTATACGGGGTGGAGGCCTGGCATGAGCAGTTCTTC. The encoded protein is CASSLYGVEAWHEQFF.

The genes are TRBV2 and TRBJ1-2; D uncertain. The V end was cut by 4 bases, the J end by 6 bases, with 12 bases between. Germline V gene data show CDR1 as SNHLY and CDR2 as FYNNEI. The CDR3 spans 13 residues. The CDR3 protein is CASSVIPAHGYTF. CDR3 DNA sequence: TGTGCCAGCAGTGTAATACCAGCTCATGGCTACACCTTC.

This chain's CDR3 is CASSYSRQGFSYEQYF. The CDR3 DNA sequence: TGTGCCAGCAGTTACTCGCGACAGGGTTTCTCCTACGAGCAGTACTTC. This sequence joins TRBV6-5 and TRBJ2-7; 7 positions match TRBD1. V shed 0 bases and J 0 bases; nucleotides not matched to a gene: 5. Looked up from germline, CDR1 is MNHEY and CDR2 is SVGAGI. The CDR3 spans 16 residues.

J is TRBJ2-4 and V is TRBV6-6; D remains unclear. CDR3 size: 14 residues. V lost 1 base to trimming and J lost 0 bases, with 4 bases between them. CDR1 and CDR2 (germline): MNHNY, SVGAGI (reference sequence). DNA of the CDR3: TGTGCCAGCAGTTACTATTCAGCCAAAAACATTCAGTACTTC. Translated, it gives CASSYYSAKNIQYF.

The gene calls are TRBV9 and TRBJ1-1; D is undetermined. Germline assignment: CDR1 SGDLS and CDR2 YYNGEE. V was pared by 0 bases and J by 4 bases, with 13 bases between. There are 15 residues in the CDR3. The CDR3 loop is CASSVERDRATEAFF. CDR3 DNA: TGTGCCAGCAGCGTAGAAAGAGATCGGGCCACTGAAGCTTTCTTT.

The rearrangement links TRBV19 to TRBJ2-2, with unresolved D. The CDR3 runs to 14 residues. Trimming took off 6 bases at V and 4 bases at J, with 12 bases between the two ends. Germline V gene lookup returns CDR1 LNHDA and CDR2 SQIVND (reference sequence). As DNA, the CDR3 is TGTGCCAGTAGGTCGGGCCAGGCCACCGGGGAGCTGTTTTTT. As protein: CASRSGQATGELFF.

This clone was observed a handful of times. DNA for the CDR3: TGTGCCAGTGAAGAAGGGAACACTGAAGCTTTCTTT. It specifies CASEEGNTEAFF. The chain recombines TRBV2 with TRBJ1-1; D unclear. Germline CDR1 and CDR2: SNHLY and FYNNEI. CDR3 size: 12 residues. Trimming took off 9 bases at V and 1 base at J, with 9 bases between the two ends. Complete variable domain (other parts from reference TRBV2 and TRBJ1-1): EPEVTQTPSHQVTQMGQEVILRCVPISNHLYFYWYRQILGQKVEFLVSFYNNEISEKSEIFDDQFSVERPDGSNFTLKIRSTKLEDSAMYFCASEEGNTEAFFGQGTRLTVV.

The chain joins TRBV9 to TRBJ2-7, with D hard to call. Trimming removed 4 bases from V and 3 bases from J, with 14 bases in between. This CDR3 spans 14 amino acids. CDR1 and CDR2 from the germline V gene are SGDLS and YYNGEE. The CDR3 protein is CASSPNAGGYEQYF. In nucleotides, the CDR3 is TGTGCCAGCAGCCCAAACGCAGGTGGCTACGAGCAGTACTTC.

CDR3 loop: CASSVKPVDTQYF. The CDR3 DNA is TGTGCCAGCAGCGTTAAACCTGTAGATACGCAGTATTTT. The chain has TRBV9 and TRBJ2-3; D call uncertain. CDR1 is SGDLS, CDR2 YYNGEE, per germline. The CDR3 length is 13 residues. V was trimmed by 2 bases and J by 5 bases, leaving 9 bases between them.

This clone showed up just a few times. This chain uses TRBV5-1 with TRBJ2-1; tentatively, D is TRBD2 (5 bases). CDR1 SGHRS and CDR2 YFSETQ come from the germline V gene. The CDR3 spans 18 residues. Trimming removed 2 bases from V and 0 bases from J, with 18 bases in between. As DNA, the CDR3 is TGCGCCAGCAGCTTAGGGTTGGGGAGTCCTAGCTCCTACAATGAGCAGTTCTTC. It is translated as CASSLGLGSPSSYNEQFF.

This clone was seen a handful of times. The CDR3 loop is CASSPTGGPNNEQFF. The CDR3, as DNA: TGTGCCAGCAGTCCCACGGGGGGGCCGAACAATGAGCAGTTCTTC. This sequence joins TRBV6-1 and TRBJ2-1; 8 positions match TRBD2. The trim removed 5 bases at V and 5 bases at J, leaving 8 bases unmatched. This CDR3 contains 15 residues. CDR1 is MNHNS and CDR2 is SASEGT in the germline V gene.

This clone is medium-sized by share. The chain has TRBV6-6 and TRBJ1-2, with TRBD1 matching 12 bases. The V gene's germline CDR1 is MNHNY and CDR2 SVGAGI (reference sequence). This CDR3 is built from 16 residues. V gave up 0 bases and J gave up 7 bases; unmatched junction bases: 6. CDR3 nucleotide sequence: TGTGCCAGCAGTTACTCTCCGGGACAGGGGGCTAGTGGCTACACCTTC. Its protein is CASSYSPGQGASGYTF.